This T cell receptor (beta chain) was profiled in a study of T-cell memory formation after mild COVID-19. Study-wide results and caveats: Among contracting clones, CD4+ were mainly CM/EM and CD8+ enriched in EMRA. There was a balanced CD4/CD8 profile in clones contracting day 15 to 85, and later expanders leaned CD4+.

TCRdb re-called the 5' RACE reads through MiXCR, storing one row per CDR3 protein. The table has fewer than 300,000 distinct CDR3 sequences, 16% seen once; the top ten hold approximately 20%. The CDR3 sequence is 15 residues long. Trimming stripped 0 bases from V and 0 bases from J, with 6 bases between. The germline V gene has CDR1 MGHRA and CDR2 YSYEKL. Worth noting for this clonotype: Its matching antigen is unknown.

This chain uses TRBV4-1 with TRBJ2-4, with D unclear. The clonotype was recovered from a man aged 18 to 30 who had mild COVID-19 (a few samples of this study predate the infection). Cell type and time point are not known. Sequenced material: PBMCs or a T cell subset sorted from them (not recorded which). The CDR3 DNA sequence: TGCGCCAGCAGCCAAGATCCACTAGCCAAAAACATTCAGTACTTC. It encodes CASSQDPLAKNIQYF.